The clone carrying this T cell receptor beta chain was seen only once. Sequence at one end of the junction differs from germline and may be a read error. The authors ran a second PCR of roughly 6 to 12 cycles using a sample-barcoded 5' primer and a J-beta primer mix. TCRdb processed the 5' RACE reads anew with MiXCR; each CDR3 protein has one entry. The sample has hundreds of thousands of distinct CDR3 sequences, 62% seen once. The data originate from a study of blood T cells in healthy people across ages. The CDR3 runs 11 residues. Germline lookup yields CDR1 KGHDR and CDR2 SFDVKD. This clonotype was obtained from a man aged 25 to 40 in good health. Sequencing used blood. V gene TRBV24-1 combines with J gene TRBJ1-2, with 9 bases lining up with TRBD1. CDR3 coding DNA: TGCGCCACGATGGGACAGGGTGGCTACACCTTC. It translates to CATMGQGGYTF.